These 2 T cell receptor beta chains were all obtained from the same sample, sequenced in a study of cytomegalovirus exposure and HLA in healthy donors. It was with 60 Vbeta and 13 Jbeta primers that the PCR ran. The data were produced by immunoSEQ multiplex PCR, yet TCRdb's version contains in-frame clones alone and is incomplete. The table has about 43,000 clones, 63% seen once. Source material: PBMCs. The receptors come from a man aged 55 to 70 in good health and CMV-seropositive.

V is TRBV11-2 and J is TRBJ2-3; 8 nucleotides align to TRBD2. The CDR3 runs 13 residues. Germline V lookup: CDR1 SGHAT, CDR2 FQNNGV. J gave up 6 bases and V 6 bases, and 5 bases lay outside the gene matches. The CDR3 DNA reads TGTGCCAGCAGAAGCGGGAGTTATGATACGCAGTATTTT. Translating it yields CASRSGSYDTQYF. Combining the CDR3 with reference TRBV11-2 and TRBJ2-3 gives the whole variable domain EAGVAQSPRYKIIEKRQSVAFWCNPISGHATLYWYQQILGQGPKLLIQFQNNGVVDDSQLPKDRFSAERLKGVDSTLKIQPAKLEDSAVYLCASRSGSYDTQYFGPGTRLTVL.

This chain uses TRBV19 with TRBJ2-7; the match to TRBD1 covers 7 bases. The length of the CDR3 is 15 residues. Germline V CDR1 and CDR2: LNHDA, SQIVND (reference sequence). With V trimmed by 4 bases and J by 4 bases, 10 bases remained unmatched. CDR3 coding DNA: TGTGCCAGTAGTAAAGACTCAGGGGGTCCTTACGAGCAGTACTTC. The encoded protein is CASSKDSGGPYEQYF.